Listed here are 12 T cell receptor beta chains from one sample, sequenced in a study of OX40 agonist ivuxolimab in advanced cancers. Sequenced by immunoSEQ multiplex PCR; TCRdb stores in-frame clones only, minus some. The profile shows about 70,000 clones, roughly 90% of them singletons. The source was CD4+ or CD8+ T cells sorted from blood, collected in a trial of the OX40 agonist ivuxolimab. Every receptor here comes from an adult with an advanced solid tumor such as melanoma, head and neck, liver or kidney cancer.

The chain links TRBV7-2 to TRBJ1-5; TRBD1 might be the D (6 bases). This CDR3 is 14 amino acids long. V shed 5 bases and J shed 2 bases, with 10 bases lying between them. Germline values: CDR1 SGHTA, CDR2 FQGNSA. CDR3 sequence: CASSPQGGNQPQHF. CDR3 nucleotide sequence: TGTGCCAGCAGCCCACAGGGAGGCAATCAGCCCCAGCATTTT.

The chain joins TRBV7-2 to TRBJ2-2; D is possibly TRBD2 (5 bases). The CDR3 consists of 16 residues. The V end lost 5 bases, the J end lost 2 bases, and 15 bases lay between the germline ends. Germline lookup yields CDR1 SGHTA and CDR2 FQGNSA. CDR3: CASSPRRTGNTGELFF. The CDR3 bases are TGTGCCAGCAGCCCTCGTCGGACGGGAAACACCGGGGAGCTGTTTTTT.

V usage is TRBV2 and J usage is TRBJ1-5; maybe TRBD1 (6 bases). Germline V CDR1 and CDR2: SNHLY, FYNNEI. The CDR3 spans 13 residues. The ends were cut back, 6 bases at V and 5 bases at J, with 11 bases in the middle. The chain's CDR3 is CASRQGLYQPQHF. For the CDR3, the DNA is TGTGCCAGCAGGCAGGGGCTGTATCAGCCCCAGCATTTT.

V usage is TRBV9 and J usage is TRBJ2-3; 8 bases line up with TRBD1. Germline assignment: CDR1 SGDLS and CDR2 YYNGEE. J was trimmed by 3 bases and V by 3 bases; bases with no gene match: 3. The length of the CDR3 is 14 residues. The CDR3 sequence is CASSGTGRTDTQYF. CDR3 in DNA: TGTGCCAGCAGCGGGACAGGGAGAACAGATACGCAGTATTTT.

The rearrangement links TRBV7-3 to TRBJ1-5; no definite D call. Trimming cost V 5 bases and J 2 bases, with 16 bases left between them. The CDR3 has 16 amino acids. Germline lookup yields CDR1 SGHTA and CDR2 FQGTGA. The CDR3 loop reads CASSPVRSEGNQPQHF. The CDR3 nucleotides are TGTGCCAGCAGCCCGGTACGAAGTGAGGGCAATCAGCCCCAGCATTTT.

The sample holds a few counts of this clone. V and J are TRBV7-6 and TRBJ1-1; 8 bases agree with TRBD1. CDR3 size: 15 residues. The germline V gene encodes CDR1 SGHVS and CDR2 FNYEAQ. Trimming removed 5 bases from V and 4 bases from J; junction bases left unmatched: 9. CDR3 in DNA: TGTGCCAGCAGCCCCAGGACAGGGAGGAGCACTGAAGCTTTCTTT. Residues: CASSPRTGRSTEAFF.

The chain joins TRBV6-5 to TRBJ2-1; D gene uncertain. Looked up from germline, CDR1 is MNHEY and CDR2 is SVGAGI. The length of the CDR3 is 13 residues. V was clipped by 0 bases and J by 2 bases, with 2 bases between them. The DNA of the CDR3 is TGTGCCAGCAGTTACTCGACCTACAATGAGCAGTTCTTC. Translated, it gives CASSYSTYNEQFF.

This clone was seen more than once but under ten times. The V and J genes are TRBV27 and TRBJ1-4; 10 nucleotides match TRBD1. The length of the CDR3 is 16 residues. Germline CDR1 MNHEY, CDR2 SMNVEV (reference sequence). The junction had 12 bases not matched to a gene; V was cut back by 6 bases and J by 8 bases. The CDR3 region is CASRRTGGAGWEKLFF. The CDR3 DNA sequence: TGTGCCAGCAGAAGGACAGGGGGGGCGGGATGGGAAAAACTGTTTTTT.

This sequence joins TRBV5-4 and TRBJ1-1, with TRBD1 matching 9 bases. The J segment lost 5 bases and the V segment lost 4 bases, leaving 9 bases of the junction unmatched. The CDR3 contains 15 residues. CDR1 is SGHNT, CDR2 YYREEE, per germline (reference sequence). This chain's CDR3 is CASSRDRVGSTEAFF. The CDR3 DNA follows: TGTGCCAGCAGCAGGGACAGGGTTGGAAGTACTGAAGCTTTCTTT.

The chain combines TRBV29-1 with TRBJ1-2; 8 bases agree with TRBD1. CDR1 SQVTM and CDR2 ANQGSEA come from the germline V gene. This CDR3 contains 13 residues. With 6 bases clipped from V and 8 bases from J, the junction kept 11 bases outside the gene matches. The CDR3 bases are TGCAGCGTCGAGGGCGGGACAGGTAGGGGCTACACCTTC. Its protein is CSVEGGTGRGYTF.

The CDR3 sequence: CAISVDSLNYGYTF. The CDR3 DNA follows: TGTGCCATCAGCGTGGACAGCCTTAACTATGGCTACACCTTC. The J gene is TRBJ1-2, the V gene TRBV10-3, with TRBD1 as a possible D gene (6 bases). Between the trimmed V and J ends, which lost 6 bases and 1 base, there was a span of 12 bases. CDR3 size: 14 residues. The germline V gene has CDR1 ENHRY and CDR2 SYGVKD.

The gene calls are TRBV2 and TRBJ1-1, with D tentatively TRBD1 (6 bases). This CDR3 spans 13 amino acids. V lost 2 bases, J lost 3 bases, and 7 bases lay in between. Germline loops: CDR1 SNHLY, CDR2 FYNNEI. For the CDR3, the DNA is TGTGCCAGCAGTGAACGGACAGACACTGAAGCTTTCTTT. Amino acids: CASSERTDTEAFF. The full variable domain, with the rest looked up from reference TRBV2 and TRBJ1-1, is EPEVTQTPSHQVTQMGQEVILRCVPISNHLYFYWYRQILGQKVEFLVSFYNNEISEKSEIFDDQFSVERPDGSNFTLKIRSTKLEDSAMYFCASSERTDTEAFFGQGTRLTVV.